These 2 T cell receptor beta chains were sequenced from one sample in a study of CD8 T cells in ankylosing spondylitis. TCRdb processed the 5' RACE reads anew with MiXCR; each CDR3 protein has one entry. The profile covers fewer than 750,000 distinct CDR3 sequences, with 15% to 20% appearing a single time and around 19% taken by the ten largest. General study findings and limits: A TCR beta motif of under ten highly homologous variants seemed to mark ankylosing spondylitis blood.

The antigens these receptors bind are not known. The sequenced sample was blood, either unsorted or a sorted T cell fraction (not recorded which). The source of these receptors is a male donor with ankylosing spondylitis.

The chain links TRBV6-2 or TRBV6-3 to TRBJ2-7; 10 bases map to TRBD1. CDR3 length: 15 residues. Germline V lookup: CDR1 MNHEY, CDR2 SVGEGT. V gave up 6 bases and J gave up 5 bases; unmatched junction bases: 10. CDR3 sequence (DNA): TGTGCCAGCAGGGATGGGACAGGGGATCTTAACGAGCAGTACTTC. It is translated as CASRDGTGDLNEQYF.

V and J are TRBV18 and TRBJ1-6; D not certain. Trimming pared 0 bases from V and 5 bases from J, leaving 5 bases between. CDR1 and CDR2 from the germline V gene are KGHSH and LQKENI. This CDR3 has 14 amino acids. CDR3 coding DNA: TGTGCCAGCTCACCACCTAACCATAATTCACCCCTCCACTTT. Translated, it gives CASSPPNHNSPLHF.